A single sample gave rise to the 8 T cell receptor beta chains below, sequenced in a study of CD8+ T cells in alopecia areata. cDNA reverse transcribed from extracted RNA served as the sequencing template. Sequencing used immunoSEQ multiplex PCR; TCRdb keeps in-frame clones, though not all of them. The repertoire holds roughly 120,000 clones, with less than 70% as singletons. The treatment: oral pan-JAK inhibitor, 5-10 mg twice daily. The sequencing here drew on CD4+ T cells sorted from blood, taken at week 24, from a patient treated with tofacitinib. These TCRs come from a human donor with alopecia areata.

The genes are TRBV2 and TRBJ2-5; D is possibly TRBD2 (6 bases). The CDR3 contains 11 residues. The V gene's germline CDR1 is SNHLY and CDR2 FYNNEI. Trimming left V 9 bases short and J 5 bases short, with 10 bases between. The DNA of the CDR3 is TGTGCCAGTATCGGGAGTGAGACCCAGTACTTC. This encodes CASIGSETQYF.

This clone was seen a handful of times. The DNA for the CDR3 is TGTGCCTGGAGTGTACGGGACAGGGAGGGGAATGAGCAGTTCTTC. Protein sequence: CAWSVRDREGNEQFF. The chain has TRBV30 and TRBJ2-1; TRBD1 matches 9 bases. The CDR3 totals 15 residues. The germline V gene has CDR1 GTSNPN and CDR2 SVGIG (reference sequence). The ends lost 0 bases at V and 7 bases at J; junction bases unmatched: 7. Complete variable domain (other parts from reference TRBV30 and TRBJ2-1): SQTIHQWPATLVQPVGSPLSLECTVEGTSNPNLYWYRQAAGRGLQLLFYSVGIGQISSEVPQNLSASRPQDRQFILSSKKLLLSDSGFYLCAWSVRDREGNEQFFGPGTRLTVL.

There are a few counts of this clone. The rearrangement links TRBV29-1 to TRBJ2-5, with D perhaps TRBD1 (7 bases). The CDR3 spans 14 residues. Germline loops: CDR1 SQVTM, CDR2 ANQGSEA. Trimming shortened V by 4 bases and J by 2 bases, and 14 bases separated the two germline ends. The CDR3 is CSVVGGTEQETQYF. Written as DNA, the CDR3 is TGCAGCGTTGTTGGGGGGACAGAACAAGAGACCCAGTACTTC.

The genes are TRBV4-3 and TRBJ2-1; D could derive from TRBD1 or TRBD2 (5 bases each). The V end was cut by 0 bases, the J end by 6 bases, with 9 bases between. Germline V gives CDR1 LGHNA, CDR2 YSLEER. The CDR3 consists of 14 residues. The CDR3 DNA is TGCGCCAGCAGCCAAGATATGGGGGTCAATGAGCAGTTCTTC. Amino acids: CASSQDMGVNEQFF.

This clone was found a few times. The rearrangement uses TRBV30 and TRBJ2-6; D unresolved. The CDR3 has 13 residues. CDR1 GTSNPN and CDR2 SVGIG come from the germline V gene (reference sequence). V was pared by 5 bases and J by 1 base, with 6 bases between. The CDR3 loop reads CAWGDSGANVLTF. As DNA, the CDR3 is TGTGCCTGGGGGGATTCTGGGGCCAACGTCCTGACTTTC.

This clone was found once. The chain links TRBV19 to TRBJ1-1; D is uncertain. Trimming pared 5 bases from V and 8 bases from J, leaving 12 bases between. This CDR3 is built from 12 residues. The germline V gene encodes CDR1 LNHDA and CDR2 SQIVND (reference sequence). CDR3 protein: CASSSREAEAFF. In DNA, the CDR3 is TGTGCCAGTAGTTCGAGGGAAGCAGAAGCTTTCTTT.

This chain joins TRBV10-3 and TRBJ2-3, with 11 bases that match TRBD2. V dropped 10 bases and J dropped 4; count of bases not matched to a gene: 13. In germline, CDR1 is ENHRY, CDR2 SYGVKD. The length of the CDR3 is 16 residues. CDR3 residues: CATLNPTSGVPDTQYF. In nucleotides, the CDR3 is TGTGCCACCCTTAACCCGACTAGCGGGGTCCCAGATACGCAGTATTTT.

The V and J genes are TRBV4-2 and TRBJ1-2, with D possibly TRBD1 on 5 matching bases. Per the germline V gene, CDR1 is LGHNA and CDR2 is YNFKEQ. V lost 6 bases and J lost 6, with 20 bases in between. The CDR3 is 15 residues long. CDR3 sequence (DNA): TGTGCCAGCAGTATAGGGGAGGGAGCTGTCGATGGCTACACCTTC. Translated, it gives CASSIGEGAVDGYTF.